The present T cell receptor (beta chain) was sequenced within a study of blood T cells in healthy people across ages. Looking at the study overall: Researchers report that template switching captured about one barcoded beta molecule per two T cells.

As concerns this clonotype: Sequence at one end of the junction differs from germline and may be a read error.

This CDR3 spans 15 amino acids. Germline values: CDR1 MDHEN, CDR2 SYDVKM. Combining a sample-barcoded 5' primer with a J-beta primer mix, a second PCR ran for 7 to 11 cycles. Each cDNA molecule carried a tag from a template-switch adaptor that contained 12 random nucleotides. At least 2.5 million CDR3-containing paired-end reads were obtained per sample. TCRdb reanalysed the 5' RACE reads using MiXCR and keeps one entry per CDR3 protein. The table records fewer than 2,000,000 distinct CDR3 sequences, roughly two fifths of them present only once. The V and J genes are TRBV28 and TRBJ1-4; D remains unclear. The specimen sequenced was blood. This sequence originates from a human donor in good health. CDR3 nucleotide sequence: TGTGCCGGCAGTTTATTCAACAGAGTTAATGAAAAACTGTTTTTT. It translates to CAGSLFNRVNEKLFF.